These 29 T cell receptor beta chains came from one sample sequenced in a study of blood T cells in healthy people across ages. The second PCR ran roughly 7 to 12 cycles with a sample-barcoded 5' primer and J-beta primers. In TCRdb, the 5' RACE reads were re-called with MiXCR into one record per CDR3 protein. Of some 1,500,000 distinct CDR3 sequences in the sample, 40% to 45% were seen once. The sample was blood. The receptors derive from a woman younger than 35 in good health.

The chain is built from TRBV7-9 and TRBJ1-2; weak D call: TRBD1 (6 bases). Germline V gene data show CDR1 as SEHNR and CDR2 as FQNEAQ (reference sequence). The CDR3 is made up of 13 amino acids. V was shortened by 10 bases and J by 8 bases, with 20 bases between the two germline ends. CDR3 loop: CAIKSGAVAGYTF. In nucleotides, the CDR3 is TGTGCCATAAAATCAGGGGCCGTTGCCGGCTACACCTTC. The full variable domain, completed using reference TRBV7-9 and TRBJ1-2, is DTGVSQNPRHKITKRGQNVTFRCDPISEHNRLYWYRQTLGQGPEFLTYFQNEAQLEKSRLLSDRFSAERPKGSFSTLEIQRTEQGDSAMYLCAIKSGAVAGYTFGSGTRLTVV.

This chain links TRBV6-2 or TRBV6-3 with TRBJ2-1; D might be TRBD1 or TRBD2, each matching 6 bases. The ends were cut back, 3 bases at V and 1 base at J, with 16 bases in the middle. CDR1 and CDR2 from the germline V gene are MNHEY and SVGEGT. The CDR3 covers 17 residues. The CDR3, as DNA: TGTGCCAGCAGTTATGGGGGGCTCGTTCCATCCTACAATGAGCAGTTCTTC. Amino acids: CASSYGGLVPSYNEQFF.

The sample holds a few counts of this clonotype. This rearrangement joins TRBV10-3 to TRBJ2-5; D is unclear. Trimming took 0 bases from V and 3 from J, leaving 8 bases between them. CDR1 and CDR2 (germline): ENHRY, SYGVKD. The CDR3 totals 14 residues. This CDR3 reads CAISESVGEETQYF. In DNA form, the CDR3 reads TGTGCCATCAGTGAGTCCGTCGGTGAAGAGACCCAGTACTTC.

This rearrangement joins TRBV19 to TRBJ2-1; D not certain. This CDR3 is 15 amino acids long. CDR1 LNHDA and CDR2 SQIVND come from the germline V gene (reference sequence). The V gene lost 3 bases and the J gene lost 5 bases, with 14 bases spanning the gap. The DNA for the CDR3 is TGTGCCAGTAGTATTCCCCCATTGACAAACAATGAGCAGTTCTTC. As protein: CASSIPPLTNNEQFF.

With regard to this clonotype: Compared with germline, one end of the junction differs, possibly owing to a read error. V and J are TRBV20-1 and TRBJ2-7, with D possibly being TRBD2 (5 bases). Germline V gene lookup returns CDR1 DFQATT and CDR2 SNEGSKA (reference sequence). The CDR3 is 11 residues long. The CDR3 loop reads CSAGEGYEQYF. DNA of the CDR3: TGCAGTGCTGGAGAGGGATACGAGCAGTACTTC.

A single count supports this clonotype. The CDR3 DNA reads as TGTGCCAGCAGCCCTCCCGCTAGCTCGCGCACAGATACGCAGTATTTT. It codes for CASSPPASSRTDTQYF. The chain links TRBV14 to TRBJ2-3, with D possibly matching TRBD2 (5 bases). This CDR3 is built from 16 residues. V lost 4 bases to trimming and J lost 1 base, with 15 bases between them. CDR1 is SGHDN and CDR2 is FVKESK in the germline V gene. The variable domain in full, completed from reference TRBV14 and TRBJ2-3, reads EAGVTQFPSHSVIEKGQTVTLRCDPISGHDNLYWYRRVMGKEIKFLLHFVKESKQDESGMPNNRFLAERTGGTYSTLKVQPAELEDSGVYFCASSPPASSRTDTQYFGPGTRLTVL.

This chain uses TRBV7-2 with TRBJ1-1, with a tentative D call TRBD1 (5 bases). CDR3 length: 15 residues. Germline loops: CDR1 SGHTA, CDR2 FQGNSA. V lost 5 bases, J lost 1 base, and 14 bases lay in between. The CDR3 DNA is TGTGCCAGCAGCCCCCTGGGGCTACCGAACACTGAAGCTTTCTTT. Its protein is CASSPLGLPNTEAFF.

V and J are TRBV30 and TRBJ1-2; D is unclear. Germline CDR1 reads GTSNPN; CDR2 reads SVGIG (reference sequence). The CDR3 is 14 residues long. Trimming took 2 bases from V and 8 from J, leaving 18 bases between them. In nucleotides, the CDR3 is TGTGCCTGGAGTATGGCGGGTTTGGGTGGGGGCTACACCTTC. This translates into CAWSMAGLGGGYTF.

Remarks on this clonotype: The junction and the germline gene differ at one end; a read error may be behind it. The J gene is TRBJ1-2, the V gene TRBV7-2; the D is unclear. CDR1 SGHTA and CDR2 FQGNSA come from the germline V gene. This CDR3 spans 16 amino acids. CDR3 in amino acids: CASSLQTGAANHGYTF. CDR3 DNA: TGTGCCAGCAGCTTACAAACCGGCGCAGCTAACCATGGCTACACCTTC.

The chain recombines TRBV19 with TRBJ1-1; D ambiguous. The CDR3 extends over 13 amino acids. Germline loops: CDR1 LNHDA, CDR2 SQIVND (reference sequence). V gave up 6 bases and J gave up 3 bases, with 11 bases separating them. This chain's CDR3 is CASRVGVHTEAFF. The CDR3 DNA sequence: TGTGCCAGTAGGGTGGGTGTACACACTGAAGCTTTCTTT.

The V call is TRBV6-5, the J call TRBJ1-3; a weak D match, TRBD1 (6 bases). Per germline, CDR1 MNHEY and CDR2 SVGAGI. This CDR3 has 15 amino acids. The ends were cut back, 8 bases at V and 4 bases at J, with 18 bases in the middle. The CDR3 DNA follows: TGTGCCAGCTCGGACAGCCATCTCCCGGGAAACACCATATATTTT. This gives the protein CASSDSHLPGNTIYF.

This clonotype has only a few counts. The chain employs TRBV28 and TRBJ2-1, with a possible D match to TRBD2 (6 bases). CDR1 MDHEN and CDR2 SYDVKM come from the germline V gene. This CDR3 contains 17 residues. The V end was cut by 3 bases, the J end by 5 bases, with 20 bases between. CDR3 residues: CASSLVTAGRLDNEQFF. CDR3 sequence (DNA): TGTGCCAGCAGTTTGGTTACGGCTGGGAGGTTGGACAATGAGCAGTTCTTC.

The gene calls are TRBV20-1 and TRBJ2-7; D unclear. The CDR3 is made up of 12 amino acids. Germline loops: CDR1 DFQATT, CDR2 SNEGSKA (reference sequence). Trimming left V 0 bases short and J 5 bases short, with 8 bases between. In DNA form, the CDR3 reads TGCAGTGCTAGAGACCCGGGTCACGAGCAGTACTTC. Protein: CSARDPGHEQYF.

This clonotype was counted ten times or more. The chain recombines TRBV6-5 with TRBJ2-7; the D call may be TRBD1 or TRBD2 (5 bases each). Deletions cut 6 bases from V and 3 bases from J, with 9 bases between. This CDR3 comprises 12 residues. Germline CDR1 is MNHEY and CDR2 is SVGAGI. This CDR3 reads CASSRDLYEQYF. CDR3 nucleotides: TGTGCCAGCAGCCGGGACCTCTACGAGCAGTACTTC.

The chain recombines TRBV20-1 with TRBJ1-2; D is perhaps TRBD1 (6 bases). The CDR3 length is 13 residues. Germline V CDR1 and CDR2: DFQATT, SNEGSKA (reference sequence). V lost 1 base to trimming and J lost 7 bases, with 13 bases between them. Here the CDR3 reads CSARGNRVSGYTF. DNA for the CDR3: TGCAGTGCTAGAGGGAACAGGGTTTCTGGCTACACCTTC.

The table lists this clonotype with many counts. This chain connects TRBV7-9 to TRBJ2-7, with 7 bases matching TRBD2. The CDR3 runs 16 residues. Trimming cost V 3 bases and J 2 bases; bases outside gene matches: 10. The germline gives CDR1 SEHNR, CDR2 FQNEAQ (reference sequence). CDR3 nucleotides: TGTGCCAGCAGCTTTGAGTACGGCGGGAGCCCCTACGAGCAGTACTTC. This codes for CASSFEYGGSPYEQYF.

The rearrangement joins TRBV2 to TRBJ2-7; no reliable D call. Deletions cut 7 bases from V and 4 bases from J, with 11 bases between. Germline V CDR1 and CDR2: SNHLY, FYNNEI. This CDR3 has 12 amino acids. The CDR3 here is CASKSDLYEQYF. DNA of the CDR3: TGTGCCAGCAAATCGGACCTTTACGAGCAGTACTTC. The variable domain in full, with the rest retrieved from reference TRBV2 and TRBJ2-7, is EPEVTQTPSHQVTQMGQEVILRCVPISNHLYFYWYRQILGQKVEFLVSFYNNEISEKSEIFDDQFSVERPDGSNFTLKIRSTKLEDSAMYFCASKSDLYEQYFGPGTRLTVT.

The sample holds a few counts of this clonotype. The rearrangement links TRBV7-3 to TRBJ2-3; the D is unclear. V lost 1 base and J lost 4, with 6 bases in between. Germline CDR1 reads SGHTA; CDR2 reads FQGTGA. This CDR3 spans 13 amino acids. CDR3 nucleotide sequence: TGTGCCAGCAGCTTAATTGGCCCAGATACGCAGTATTTT. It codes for CASSLIGPDTQYF.

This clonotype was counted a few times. The CDR3 sequence is CASSQGRESSYEQYF. CDR3 in DNA: TGCGCCAGCAGCCAAGGAAGGGAAAGTTCCTACGAGCAGTACTTC. The J gene is TRBJ2-7, the V gene TRBV4-3; no clear D gene. V was pared by 1 base and J by 1 base, with 11 bases between. This CDR3 has 15 amino acids. Germline V CDR1 and CDR2: LGHNA, YSLEER.

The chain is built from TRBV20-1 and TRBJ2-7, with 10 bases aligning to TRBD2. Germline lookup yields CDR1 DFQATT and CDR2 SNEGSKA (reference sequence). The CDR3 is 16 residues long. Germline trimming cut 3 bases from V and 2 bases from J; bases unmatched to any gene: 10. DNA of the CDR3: TGCAGTGCTAGTCCTAGCGGGAGTTACGATCCCTACGAGCAGTACTTC. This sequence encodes CSASPSGSYDPYEQYF.

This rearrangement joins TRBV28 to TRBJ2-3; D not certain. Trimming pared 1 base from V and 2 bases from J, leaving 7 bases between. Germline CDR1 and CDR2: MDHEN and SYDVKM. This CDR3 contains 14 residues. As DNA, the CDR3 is TGTGCCAGCAGTTTATCCCCGAACACAGATACGCAGTATTTT. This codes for CASSLSPNTDTQYF.

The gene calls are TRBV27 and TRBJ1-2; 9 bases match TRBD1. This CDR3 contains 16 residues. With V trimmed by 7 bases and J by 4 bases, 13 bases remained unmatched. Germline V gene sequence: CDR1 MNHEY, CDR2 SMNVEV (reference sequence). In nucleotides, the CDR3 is TGTGCCAGCACTTTTTTTCGGGGGACAGGGTTCTATGGCTACACCTTC. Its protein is CASTFFRGTGFYGYTF.

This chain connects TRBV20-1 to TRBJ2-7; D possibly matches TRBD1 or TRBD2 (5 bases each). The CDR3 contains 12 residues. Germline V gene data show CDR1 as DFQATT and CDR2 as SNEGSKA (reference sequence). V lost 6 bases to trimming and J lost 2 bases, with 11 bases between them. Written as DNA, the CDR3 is TGCAGTGCCGCAGGGAGTCCCTACGAGCAGTACTTC. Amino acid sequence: CSAAGSPYEQYF.

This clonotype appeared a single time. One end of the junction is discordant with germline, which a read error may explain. CDR3 amino acids: CSATRDRVGYTIYF. The CDR3 nucleotides read TGCAGTGCGACCCGGGACAGGGTTGGATACACCATATATTTT. This sequence joins TRBV20-1 and TRBJ1-3; TRBD1 aligns across 9 bases. CDR3 length equals 14 residues. Germline lookup yields CDR1 DFQATT and CDR2 SNEGSKA (reference sequence).

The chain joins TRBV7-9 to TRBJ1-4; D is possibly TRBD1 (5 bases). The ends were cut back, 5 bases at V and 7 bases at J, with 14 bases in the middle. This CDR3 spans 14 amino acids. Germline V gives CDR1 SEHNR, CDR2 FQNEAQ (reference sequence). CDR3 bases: TGTGCCAGCAGCACCGCGGGGGGTGGTGAAAAACTGTTTTTT. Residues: CASSTAGGGEKLFF.

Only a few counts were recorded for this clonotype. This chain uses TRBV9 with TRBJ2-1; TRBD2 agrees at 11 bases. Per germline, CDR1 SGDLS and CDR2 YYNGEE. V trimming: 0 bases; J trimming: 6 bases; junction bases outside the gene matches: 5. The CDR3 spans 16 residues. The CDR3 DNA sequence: TGTGCCAGCAGCGTAGGCTCGGGGACTAGCGGCAATGAGCAGTTCTTC. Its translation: CASSVGSGTSGNEQFF. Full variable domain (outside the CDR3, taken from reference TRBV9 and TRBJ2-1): DSGVTQTPKHLITATGQRVTLRCSPRSGDLSVYWYQQSLDQGLQFLIQYYNGEERAKGNILERFSAQQFPDLHSELNLSSLELGDSALYFCASSVGSGTSGNEQFFGPGTRLTVL.

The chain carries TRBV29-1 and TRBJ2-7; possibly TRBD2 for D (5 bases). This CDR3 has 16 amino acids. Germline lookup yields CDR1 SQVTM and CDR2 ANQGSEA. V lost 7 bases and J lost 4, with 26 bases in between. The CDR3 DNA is TGCAGCGCCTTACTATTTACCGTTCCACGGGGTTACGAGCAGTACTTC. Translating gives CSALLFTVPRGYEQYF.

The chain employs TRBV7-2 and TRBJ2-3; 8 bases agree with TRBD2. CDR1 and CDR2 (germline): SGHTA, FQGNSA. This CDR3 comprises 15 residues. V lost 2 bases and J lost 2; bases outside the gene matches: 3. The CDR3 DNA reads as TGTGCCAGCAGCTTACTAGCGGGCTACACAGATACGCAGTATTTT. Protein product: CASSLLAGYTDTQYF. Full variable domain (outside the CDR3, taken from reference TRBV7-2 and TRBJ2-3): GAGVSQSPSNKVTEKGKDVELRCDPISGHTALYWYRQSLGQGLEFLIYFQGNSAPDKSGLPSDRFSAERTGGSVSTLTIQRTQQEDSAVYLCASSLLAGYTDTQYFGPGTRLTVL.

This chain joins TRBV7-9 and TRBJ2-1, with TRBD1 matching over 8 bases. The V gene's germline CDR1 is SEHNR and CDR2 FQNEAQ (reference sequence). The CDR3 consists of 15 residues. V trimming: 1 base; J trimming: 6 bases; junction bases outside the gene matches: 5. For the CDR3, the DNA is TGTGCCAGCAGCTTAGTCAGACAGGGGTCCAATGAGCAGTTCTTC. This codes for CASSLVRQGSNEQFF.